This paragraph reports one TCR beta chain. What antigen it recognizes has not been identified. No clone much larger than this one lies a single base away; base qualities are absent. In total, about 650 healthy bone marrow donors made up the cohort. At the time of sampling, every cohort member was nominally healthy, though immune exposures that went unrecorded were likely present. The donor was CMV seropositive and was included in the group of 300 or so seropositive cohort members. Each donor provided a peripheral blood sample, and peripheral blood mononuclear cells were used for TCR beta sequencing. Genomic DNA was extracted from the blood cell samples with the Qiagen DNeasy Blood Extraction Kit. This sample was taken from a study of cytomegalovirus exposure and HLA in healthy donors (dated by TCRdb to the late 2010s). With respect to the entire study: In an earlier analysis of roughly 500 of the donors, about 260 Gb of sequence data and approximately 100 million unique TCR beta sequences from approximately 180 million T cells were reported. Among the roughly 380 genotyped donors, around 81% belonged to the genetic ancestry cluster associated with self-reported Caucasian donors. Typing coverage varied by locus: about 629-630 donors for A, B, C, DRB1 and DQB1; roughly 500 for DQA1; about 570 for DPA1; 450 to 480 for DPB1. An early release covering roughly 600 HLA-typed donors comprised about 300 gigabases of sequencing data and about 90 million unique TCR sequences. To predict cytomegalovirus infection status, the study combined high-throughput TCR immunosequencing, statistical association of individual TCRs with disease status, and machine learning. HLA typing covered class I and class II loci at four-digit resolution. In a later analysis, previously published TCR beta repertoires from 550 to 700 donors were re-analyzed and high-resolution HLA genotyping was added so that TCR occurrence patterns could be studied. An earlier analysis of 587 of the donors used high-throughput TCR beta sequencing to judge whether each TCR beta V gene segment behaved as functional or pseudogenic. Every discovery cohort repertoire had been produced on one sequencing platform. The T cell repertoires of around 730 subjects were profiled by immunosequencing and related to cytomegalovirus serostatus. Donor age, sex, ethnicity and CMV serostatus were compiled alongside the repertoire data. A handful of DR-DQ haplotypes were handled as single units for association and clustering because linkage in the cohort was strong. A later genetic analysis took genome-wide SNP genotypes for about 60% of the roughly 670 donors and used that subset as a discovery cohort. The aim of the study was to test whether cataloging public T cell receptors could identify signatures of past pathogen exposure. The later analysis used no new phenotypic data to find candidate immune exposures, relying instead on TCR beta sequences and their occurrence across donors. Among 300 to 500 genotyped donors of the cohort, an average of around 240,000 unique TCR beta nucleotide sequences was sequenced per donor, of which 15% to 20% were non-productive. A separate validation cohort of about 110 different subjects was used in addition to the roughly 700-subject first cohort. Here is what the overall study found, with its caveats: Presence/absence analyses assumed roughly uniform sequencing depth across donors, an assumption that may not hold. In an earlier analysis of several hundred of the donors, most TCR beta V segments were observed in productive rearrangements about 87% or about 30% of the time, broadly matching IMGT annotations. Three of the identified cytomegalovirus-associated TCR beta chains were confirmed in vitro to be specific for cytomegalovirus antigens. An association between a missense DCLRE1C variant and V-gene and J-gene trimming of TCR beta chains was found in a later genetic analysis and replicated in an independent cohort. It was suggested by the authors that the approach could potentially be generalized to other disease states and immunological phenotypes. CMV serostatus was the only immune exposure information available for the cohort. A later analysis reported that several top co-occurrence clusters appeared linked to parvovirus B19, influenza, CMV and Epstein-Barr virus. In a later analysis, HLA-associated TCR beta chains showed more clonal expansion and lower generation probabilities than non-associated chains that were equally common. Cytomegalovirus status was reported to be diagnosed by the classifier with high specificity and sensitivity in both the original and validation cohorts. Some IMGT-functional V segments, including TRBV6-2 and TRBV6-3, could not be distinguished by the 87-base-pair reads and were therefore excluded. This cohort had only TCR beta chains sequenced, and the lack of alpha or paired-chain data limited which features could be detected. Linkage disequilibrium might explain the correlated functional status among segregating V segments, but an unknown experimental factor could not be ruled out. In the study, roughly 160 TCR beta chains were listed as associated with cytomegalovirus. In a later genetic analysis, fewer N-insertions in productive TCRs were reported among donors in an Asian-associated ancestry cluster than the roughly 700-donor mean. In a later analysis, most CMV-associated TCR beta chains were found to appear HLA-restricted, with HLA associations seemingly driven largely by CMV exposure. A further reported finding was that TCR beta sequences accurately predicted the HLA-A and HLA-B alleles for most subjects in the first cohort. Assigning TCR associations to individual alleles was difficult when HLA alleles, especially DR and DQ, strongly co-occurred. Most TCR sequences were observed very rarely across donors, whereas some public TCRs were present in many individuals. In a later analysis, about 17,000 TCR beta sequences were associated with specific HLA alleles at a false discovery rate of 0.05. Because some donors lacked HLA typing at each locus, the association tests relied only on the typed subset. A cluster of highly shared sequence variants was judged likely to represent a technical artifact of the sequencing pipeline. Because counts were too low, roughly 18 rarely observed V segments, including chromosome 9 orphons, were left out of the earlier analysis of a few hundred of the donors. In a later analysis, TCR association rates were found to vary across HLA loci, with the most associated TCRs seen for DRB1 alleles and the fewest for HLA-C alleles.

Receptor libraries were prepared by the immunoSEQ multiplex PCR assay. For the multiplex PCR, a mixture combining 60 forward primers for TCR Vbeta segments and 13 reverse primers for TCR Jbeta segments was used. The CDR3 region of rearranged TCR beta genes was amplified from genomic DNA by a multiplex PCR assay. The amplified TCR beta libraries were sequenced on the Illumina HiSeq System as 87-base-pair reads. The paper's processing steps were these. A later analysis tallied 70 million to 100 million unique TCR beta chains across the 700 or so repertoires, and approximately 11 million of those chains were shared by two or more donors. Raw reads were error-corrected and collapsed into unique sequences by a nearest-neighbor algorithm in which closely related sequences were merged to remove PCR and sequencing errors. To assign V, D and J gene segments, CDR3 sequences were aligned to IMGT reference sequences. For a sequence to be retained, at least a six-nucleotide match to both a V gene segment and a J gene segment was required. Rearrangements were classified as productive when the CDR3 lacked stop codons and remained in frame with V and J, and all other rearrangements were classified as non-productive. Following IMGT convention, CDR3 was defined as the stretch from the second conserved V-encoded cysteine to the conserved J-encoded phenylalanine. In an earlier analysis of roughly 580 of the donors, sequences lacking an unambiguous match to a single V gene segment were excluded. In an earlier analysis of 500 to 750 of the donors, V segments were called functional above 56.7% productive rearrangements and were called segregating when the between-donor standard deviation exceeded 5%. A statistical classification framework was built for diagnosing cytomegalovirus status from the catalog of TCR beta chain sequences. In a later analysis, TCR nucleotide sequences were compared against IMGT/GENE-DB human TR gene sequences so that V and J genes could be assigned. The TCRdist pipeline was used in a later analysis to assign CDR3 sequences and most-parsimonious VDJ recombination scenarios. In a later analysis, each TCR beta chain was defined by its CDR3 amino acid sequence together with its V-gene family, and reads lacking a unique V-gene family were excluded. A later analysis removed several hundred highly shared, low-generation-probability nucleotide sequences to deal with suspected cross-contamination and a sequencing artifact. A later analysis calculated a clonal expansion index for each public chain from normalized within-repertoire ranks of inferred template counts. In a later analysis, generation probabilities were computed with a VDJ recombination model fitted to out-of-frame rearrangements, and the resulting probabilities were checked against IGoR. A later analysis scored TCR-TCR, TCR-HLA and TCR-CMV co-occurrence with hypergeometric tests, applying a repertoire-size bias correction to TCR pairs. In a later analysis, false discovery rates were estimated by permuting HLA or CMV assignments 20 times. In a later analysis, co-occurring TCRs were grouped with DBSCAN, and TCRdist sequence similarity was added when clustering was performed within HLA-allele-positive subsets. Co-occurrence clustering excluded repertoires with fewer than 30,000 or more than 120,000 public chains, plus five with anomalous nucleotide sharing. TCRdb's version of the immuneACCESS table is confined to in-frame rearrangements and falls short of the full clone set. An unresolved V gene accounts for under half of the shortfall where checked; the remainder is of unknown origin. V, J and clone size are those of that table, while D and trimming were read from the DNA. This sample lists 100,000 to 150,000 clones; roughly four fifths were detected once. The ten largest account for around 5.5% of the sample.

The CDR3 starts with the cysteine, ends with the phenylalanine, and has 15 residues. Only the CDR3 part of the read is kept: 45 bases, read in frame from the first base. The germline V gene yields SGHDT for CDR1 and YYEEEE for CDR2. V ends up 0 bases short and J 4 bases short, with an unmatched junction base count of 6. Specimen: PBMCs. This receptor chain uses TRBV5-6 and TRBJ1-2, with 7 central nucleotides matching TRBD1. The TCR sequence derives from a woman in her fifties or sixties in good health and CMV-seropositive. The DNA sequence is as follows: TGTGCCAGCAGCTTGGGGGGACAGATTATCTATGGCTACACCTTC. The translation is CASSLGGQIIYGYTF. Beyond the CDR3, the reference TRBV5-6 and TRBJ1-2 genes provide the residues; the full variable domain reads: DAGVTQSPTHLIKTRGQQVTLRCSPKSGHDTVSWYQQALGQGPQFIFQYYEEEERQRGNFPDRFSGHQFPNYSSELNVNALLLGDSALYLCASSLGGQIIYGYTFGSGTRLTVV.